Each of the 6 T cell receptor beta chains below was sequenced from the same sample in a study of shared clonotypes between healthy human individuals (dated by TCRdb to about 2020). Libraries were made using the immunoSEQ multiplex PCR assay. This is the immuneACCESS table as TCRdb keeps it, with only in-frame sequences that have V and J called. A part of the clones is gone; compared with another copy, unresolved V genes explain less than half, and the rest is unexplained. This sample lists about 980,000 clones; around 80% were detected once. Of the sample, nearly 1.5% is held by the ten largest clones. The sequenced material came from memory CD4+ T cells sorted from blood. The cell subset or site label, as the study defines it: CD45RA-negative fraction. These receptors were obtained from a young man in good health.

This clone was detected only a few times. This rearrangement joins TRBV10-1 to TRBJ1-6; D is possibly TRBD1 (5 bases). V dropped 3 bases and J dropped 7 bases, with 10 bases sitting between them. Germline CDR1 and CDR2: WNHNN and SYGVQD (reference sequence). This CDR3 is 14 amino acids long. The CDR3 loop is CASSDEGMNSPLHF. Written as DNA, the CDR3 is TGCGCCAGCAGTGACGAGGGGATGAATTCACCCCTCCACTTT.

This sequence joins TRBV28 and TRBJ1-2, with a possible D match to TRBD1 (5 bases). Looked up from germline, CDR1 is MDHEN and CDR2 is SYDVKM. Trimming stripped 3 bases from V and 7 bases from J, with 12 bases between. There are 13 residues in the CDR3. CDR3 in DNA: TGTGCCAGCAGTTTTGCCAGGGTGGTTGGCTACACCTTC. Its protein product is CASSFARVVGYTF.

The genes are TRBV19 and TRBJ2-5; 11 bases match TRBD1. Germline V gives CDR1 LNHDA, CDR2 SQIVND (reference sequence). V lost 5 bases, J lost 3 bases, and 11 bases stayed unmatched. CDR3 length: 17 amino acids. CDR3 in amino acids: CASSPSTGTGGKETQYF. The DNA for the CDR3 is TGTGCCAGTAGTCCAAGTACCGGGACAGGGGGTAAAGAGACCCAGTACTTC.

The chain carries TRBV14 and TRBJ2-7; D unclear. The CDR3 totals 14 residues. Trimming took off 0 bases at V and 3 bases at J, with 9 bases between the two ends. Germline V gene data show CDR1 as SGHDN and CDR2 as FVKESK. CDR3 DNA: TGTGCCAGCAGCCAAGATCGGCAGCTCTACGAGCAGTACTTC. Translated: CASSQDRQLYEQYF.

This clone was found many times. The chain joins TRBV28 to TRBJ2-7, with 7 nucleotides matching TRBD1. This CDR3 region has 15 residues. The V segment lost 4 bases and the J segment 3 bases; nucleotides outside the gene matches: 9. The germline V gene has CDR1 MDHEN and CDR2 SYDVKM. The DNA of the CDR3 is TGTGCCAGCAGTTCCCGACAGGGAAGGAGCTACGAGCAGTACTTC. Its protein product is CASSSRQGRSYEQYF.

This clone is a singleton in its sample. V gene TRBV7-2 combines with J gene TRBJ2-3, with 7 bases that match TRBD1. The ends lost 5 bases at V and 5 bases at J; junction bases unmatched: 10. Germline CDR1 reads SGHTA; CDR2 reads FQGNSA. The CDR3 spans 15 residues. The CDR3 loop reads CASSNRQGVRDTQYF. In DNA, the CDR3 is TGTGCCAGCAGCAACCGACAGGGAGTTAGAGATACGCAGTATTTT.